A single sample is the source of the 25 T cell receptor beta chains below, sequenced in a study of blood T cell repertoires in COVID-19. Assay used: immunoSEQ multiplex PCR; TCRdb lists only in-frame clones, some missing. This sample has about 160,000 clones, with roughly 80% found just once. What was sequenced was peripheral blood. Receptors were obtained from a man aged 60 to 75 with acute or convalescent COVID-19.

This clone was picked up one time. This chain uses TRBV2 with TRBJ1-5; D is possibly TRBD1 (5 bases). Germline-derived CDR1 and CDR2 are SNHLY and FYNNEI. The CDR3 contains 12 residues. V lost 7 bases to trimming and J lost 3 bases, with 7 bases between them. CDR3: CASTGDNQPQHF. The CDR3 DNA follows: TGTGCCAGCACGGGGGACAATCAGCCCCAGCATTTT.

The genes are TRBV11-2 and TRBJ2-7; TRBD2 aligns across 8 bases. The CDR3 length is 16 residues. CDR1 is SGHAT, CDR2 FQNNGV, per germline. The junction had 10 bases not matched to a gene; V was cut back by 4 bases and J by 2 bases. The CDR3 sequence: CASSYNQRGPPYEQYF. The CDR3 DNA sequence: TGTGCCAGCAGCTATAATCAGCGGGGGCCTCCCTACGAGCAGTACTTC. Full variable domain (rest looked up from reference TRBV11-2 and TRBJ2-7): EAGVAQSPRYKIIEKRQSVAFWCNPISGHATLYWYQQILGQGPKLLIQFQNNGVVDDSQLPKDRFSAERLKGVDSTLKIQPAKLEDSAVYLCASSYNQRGPPYEQYFGPGTRLTVT.

This rearrangement joins TRBV6-5 to TRBJ2-7; D possibly corresponds to TRBD1 (5 bases). Germline V lookup: CDR1 MNHEY, CDR2 SVGAGI. V lost 2 bases and J 4 bases, leaving 15 bases between the germline ends. The CDR3 runs 15 residues. The CDR3, as DNA: TGTGCCAGCAGTTACGTGTCAAAGGGGCCGTACGAGCAGTACTTC. Its protein product is CASSYVSKGPYEQYF.

This chain joins TRBV19 and TRBJ1-2, with no clear D. This CDR3 has 15 residues. V was shortened by 3 bases and J by 6 bases, with 17 bases between the two germline ends. The germline CDR1 and CDR2 sequences are LNHDA and SQIVND (reference sequence). This chain's CDR3 is CASSIPTSGRHGYTF. The CDR3 DNA sequence: TGTGCCAGTAGTATCCCCACGTCGGGGAGGCATGGCTACACCTTC. The whole variable domain, remainder taken from reference TRBV19 and TRBJ1-2, is DGGITQSPKYLFRKEGQNVTLSCEQNLNHDAMYWYRQDPGQGLRLIYYSQIVNDFQKGDIAEGYSVSREKKESFPLTVTSAQKNPTAFYLCASSIPTSGRHGYTFGSGTRLTVV.

The CDR3 DNA follows: TGTGCCAGCAGTTTCGCGGGGGGCGACGAGCAGTACTTC. It encodes CASSFAGGDEQYF. The chain employs TRBV12-3 or TRBV12-4 and TRBJ2-7; 8 bases are a match to TRBD2. The CDR3 has 13 amino acids. Losses at the gene ends were 3 bases for V and 5 bases for J; bases not matched to a gene: 3.

This chain joins TRBV5-5 and TRBJ1-1; 9 nucleotides line up with TRBD1. This CDR3 contains 13 residues. The junction had 2 bases not matched to a gene; V was cut back by 3 bases and J by 5 bases. Germline CDR1 SGHKS, CDR2 YYEKEE (reference sequence). The CDR3 nucleotides read TGTGCCAGCAGCTGGACAGGGGAAACTGAAGCTTTCTTT. It is translated as CASSWTGETEAFF. Using reference TRBV5-5 and TRBJ1-1 for the parts outside the CDR3, the full variable domain is DAGVTQSPTHLIKTRGQQVTLRCSPISGHKSVSWYQQVLGQGPQFIFQYYEKEERGRGNFPDRFSARQFPNYSSELNVNALLLGDSALYLCASSWTGETEAFFGQGTRLTVV.

The DNA of the CDR3 is TGCGCCAGCAGCCCCGGGTCAGCCGGAGGCTACACCTTC. Protein product: CASSPGSAGGYTF. The chain has TRBV4-1 and TRBJ1-2; D gene uncertain. The germline gives CDR1 MGHRA, CDR2 YSYEKL. This CDR3 region has 13 residues. The V end was cut by 4 bases, the J end by 8 bases, with 14 bases between.

The chain joins TRBV10-2 to TRBJ1-6; weak D call: TRBD1 (5 bases). V lost 0 bases, J lost 0 bases, and 12 bases lay in between. The germline gives CDR1 WSHSY, CDR2 SAAADI. The CDR3 sequence is 18 residues long. CDR3 amino acids: CASSESQGKGSYNSPLHF. The DNA for the CDR3 is TGCGCCAGCAGTGAGTCCCAGGGAAAGGGCTCCTATAATTCACCCCTCCACTTT.

The chain links TRBV9 to TRBJ1-5; 9 bases align to TRBD1. Germline loops: CDR1 SGDLS, CDR2 YYNGEE. CDR3 length: 15 residues. V was clipped by 0 bases and J by 7 bases; unmatched bases: 5. CDR3 bases: TGTGCCAGCAGCGTAGAGGGGACAGGGAAACAGCCCCAGCATTTT. It specifies CASSVEGTGKQPQHF.

The V gene is TRBV7-3, the J gene TRBJ2-3, with no clear D. CDR1 is SGHTA and CDR2 is FQGTGA in the germline V gene. V was pared by 5 bases and J by 0 bases, with 9 bases between. The CDR3 spans 14 residues. CDR3 sequence reads: CASSPITSTDTQYF. The CDR3 DNA follows: TGTGCCAGCAGCCCGATAACTAGCACAGATACGCAGTATTTT.

CDR3 DNA: TGTGCCACCGAGTCCCCAGGGCGATACGAGCAGTACTTC. Translated, it gives CATESPGRYEQYF. The V gene is TRBV6-5, the J gene TRBJ2-7; D possibly corresponds to TRBD1 (5 bases). Germline V gene lookup returns CDR1 MNHEY and CDR2 SVGAGI. Trimming removed 10 bases from V and 4 bases from J, with 17 bases in between. The CDR3 is made up of 13 amino acids.

In this sample, this clone turned up once. The rearrangement uses TRBV4-1 and TRBJ2-5; no reliable D call. Germline loops: CDR1 MGHRA, CDR2 YSYEKL. The ends were cut back, 0 bases at V and 1 base at J, with 12 bases in the middle. This CDR3 is built from 16 residues. CDR3 sequence reads: CASSQEVSSRQETQYF. The DNA of the CDR3 is TGCGCCAGCAGCCAAGAAGTTTCTAGTCGCCAAGAGACCCAGTACTTC.

V gene TRBV14 combines with J gene TRBJ1-2, with D tentatively TRBD1 (6 bases). V was cut by 3 bases and J by 2 bases, with 10 bases left in between. The CDR3 totals 14 residues. Germline CDR1 is SGHDN and CDR2 is FVKESK. CDR3: CASSQGHWNYGYTF. In DNA form, the CDR3 reads TGTGCCAGCAGCCAGGGACATTGGAACTATGGCTACACCTTC.

J is TRBJ2-4 and V is TRBV7-2; 10 positions agree with TRBD1. The CDR3 has 14 residues. CDR1 is SGHTA and CDR2 is FQGNSA in the germline V gene. V lost 4 bases, J lost 6 bases, and 3 bases stayed unmatched. CDR3 amino acids: CASSSRTGGNIQYF. In DNA, the CDR3 is TGTGCCAGCAGCTCTCGGACAGGGGGAAACATTCAGTACTTC.

This clone was recorded a few times. DNA of the CDR3: TGTGCCAGCGCTCGGGGGTTCTACAATGAGCAGTTCTTC. This encodes CASARGFYNEQFF. The chain joins TRBV2 to TRBJ2-1; maybe TRBD2 (6 bases). The CDR3 contains 13 residues. The germline V gene has CDR1 SNHLY and CDR2 FYNNEI. V was trimmed by 8 bases and J by 3 bases, leaving 11 bases between them.

V gene TRBV4-3 combines with J gene TRBJ2-1; possibly TRBD1 or TRBD2 for D (9 bases each). Germline V gene sequence: CDR1 LGHNA, CDR2 YSLEER. This CDR3 has 19 amino acids. V lost 2 bases, J lost 8 bases, and 28 bases lay in between. Written as DNA, the CDR3 is TGCGCCAGCAGCCAAAGGGACAGGGACAGCGGGGGGTTTCTGGATGAGCAGTTCTTC. It specifies CASSQRDRDSGGFLDEQFF.

V usage is TRBV9 and J usage is TRBJ2-3; D may be TRBD2 (5 bases). The CDR3 is 13 amino acids. V was trimmed by 2 bases and J by 2 bases, leaving 6 bases between them. The germline V gene encodes CDR1 SGDLS and CDR2 YYNGEE. The CDR3 spells CASSVDYTDTQYF. As DNA, the CDR3 is TGTGCCAGCAGCGTTGACTACACAGATACGCAGTATTTT. Complete variable domain (other parts from reference TRBV9 and TRBJ2-3): DSGVTQTPKHLITATGQRVTLRCSPRSGDLSVYWYQQSLDQGLQFLIQYYNGEERAKGNILERFSAQQFPDLHSELNLSSLELGDSALYFCASSVDYTDTQYFGPGTRLTVL.

The J gene is TRBJ2-7, the V gene TRBV19; D might be TRBD2 (5 bases). Germline CDR1 reads LNHDA; CDR2 reads SQIVND (reference sequence). V shed 5 bases and J shed 5 bases, with 19 bases lying between them. This CDR3 spans 15 amino acids. CDR3 in DNA: TGTGCCAGTAGTGGAAAGGCGCGAACGGGGAACGAGCAGTACTTC. Translating it yields CASSGKARTGNEQYF.

The genes are TRBV10-3 and TRBJ2-5; tentative D call: TRBD2 (5 bases). Trimming shortened V by 5 bases and J by 5 bases, and 15 bases separated the two germline ends. Looked up from germline, CDR1 is ENHRY and CDR2 is SYGVKD. The CDR3 is 14 residues long. The CDR3 nucleotides are TGTGCCATCAGTCCATCGCGCGGCGGGGAGACCCAGTACTTC. Translated: CAISPSRGGETQYF.

A few counts support this clone. The chain combines TRBV7-9 with TRBJ2-5, with 7 bases matching TRBD1. The CDR3 contains 15 residues. With V trimmed by 1 base and J by 4 bases, 6 bases remained unmatched. CDR1 is SEHNR, CDR2 FQNEAQ, per germline (reference sequence). The CDR3 bases are TGTGCCAGCAGCTTAGGAGACAGGGCAGGAGAGACCCAGTACTTC. This codes for CASSLGDRAGETQYF.

About this clone itself: Other DNA sequences from this sample encode an identical CDR3 as well. The gene calls are TRBV3-1 (or the pseudogene TRBV3-2) and TRBJ1-1; D gene unclear. CDR3 length: 12 amino acids. Germline V gene sequence: CDR1 LGHDT, CDR2 YNNKEL (reference sequence). V shed 1 base and J shed 2 bases, with 2 bases lying between them. The DNA of the CDR3 is TGTGCCAGCAGCCAAGCAAACACTGAAGCTTTCTTT. Translated, it gives CASSQANTEAFF.

V usage is TRBV2 and J usage is TRBJ1-1, with 8 bases aligning to TRBD1. V trimming: 11 bases; J trimming: 6 bases; junction bases outside the gene matches: 14. CDR3 length: 14 amino acids. Germline V gene lookup returns CDR1 SNHLY and CDR2 FYNNEI. The CDR3 is CAGNKDRVGSEAFF. In DNA form, the CDR3 reads TGTGCCGGGAACAAGGACAGGGTTGGCTCTGAAGCTTTCTTT.

The genes are TRBV11-2 and TRBJ1-2; 11 bases are shared with TRBD1. The junction had 13 bases not matched to a gene; V was cut back by 4 bases and J by 6 bases. The CDR3 runs 17 residues. Germline V gives CDR1 SGHAT, CDR2 FQNNGV. The CDR3 spells CASSSYGQGALFDGYTF. The CDR3 DNA reads TGTGCCAGCAGCTCTTATGGACAGGGGGCTCTGTTTGATGGCTACACCTTC.

The rearrangement links TRBV2 to TRBJ2-6; D not resolved. The CDR3 consists of 13 residues. Germline V gene data show CDR1 as SNHLY and CDR2 as FYNNEI. V was clipped by 10 bases and J by 2 bases, with 9 bases between them. CDR3 coding DNA: TGTGCCACCGCAGGTACTGGGGCCAACGTCCTGACTTTC. Translating gives CATAGTGANVLTF.

This chain connects TRBV24-1 to TRBJ2-1, with 9 bases that match TRBD2. V lost 10 bases to trimming and J lost 5 bases; unmatched junction nucleotides: 11. Germline V gene lookup returns CDR1 KGHDR and CDR2 SFDVKD. This CDR3 comprises 15 residues. The CDR3 DNA reads TGTGCCACGGAGCTGGGTAGCGGGGGCCACAATGAGCAGTTCTTC. Amino acids: CATELGSGGHNEQFF.